This T cell receptor (beta chain) was captured by sequencing in a study of neurological immune-mediated disorders. Maryland, USA blood bank volunteers served as healthy controls. Study outcomes and limitations: Subjects shared no identical expanded-clone CDR3 amino acid sequences, suggesting private TCR-beta repertoires in all groups. Healthy controls had more TCR clonal expansion than multiple sclerosis, which showed the least, whereas HTLV-1-associated myelopathy showed the most.

Synthesis of cDNA used 5'RACE (with 10-nucleotide random UMIs). TCRdb recomputed calls from the 5' RACE reads with MiXCR, one row per CDR3 protein. This sample has tens of thousands of distinct CDR3 sequences, with around 7.8% found just once. The CDR3 is made up of 12 amino acids. With V trimmed by 6 bases and J by 6 bases, 2 bases remained unmatched. Germline V lookup: CDR1 MNHEY, CDR2 SVGAGI. This clonotype has at least ten counts. What it binds is unknown. The chain couples TRBV6-5 to TRBJ1-1; the match to TRBD1 covers 9 bases. The TCR sequence derives from a woman aged 40 to 49 in good health. Sequencing used PBMCs. CDR3 loop: CASRQGAAEAFF. The CDR3 DNA follows: TGTGCCAGCAGACAGGGGGCGGCTGAAGCTTTCTTT.